This T cell receptor (beta chain) appears in the sequencing data of a study of OX40 agonist ivuxolimab in advanced cancers. Study-wide background: Patients' therapy was ivuxolimab, an antibody that acts as an agonist of OX40 (CD134).

TCRdb's copy holds only in-frame clones and misses some; the assay was immunoSEQ multiplex PCR. The table has around 74,000 clones, under 85% seen once; the top ten hold roughly 0.53%. The CDR3 consists of 11 residues. Germline loops: CDR1 DFQATT, CDR2 SNEGSKA (reference sequence). As concerns this clone: The antigen remains unidentified.

General study results and limits: Circulating CD4+ and CD8+ T cells showed clonal expansion by week 6 at 0.1 to 3.0 mg/kg.

The sequence came from an adult with an advanced solid tumor such as melanoma, head and neck, liver or kidney cancer. The chain recombines TRBV20-1 with TRBJ1-4; possible D gene TRBD1, 5 bases. The source material was CD4+ or CD8+ T cells sorted from blood, sampled in a trial of the OX40 agonist ivuxolimab. CDR3 DNA sequence: TGCGCTCGGGGGGGGGATGAAAAACTGTTTTTT. Its translation is CARGGDEKLFF.